This TCR beta chain derives from a study of regulatory T cells in long-lasting Graves disease. Germline V gene lookup returns CDR1 LGHDT and CDR2 YNNKEL (reference sequence). Germline trimming cut 0 bases from V and 3 bases from J; bases unmatched to any gene: 3. The CDR3 consists of 15 residues. With iRepertoire HTBI primers and Arm-PCR of CDR3 regions, TCR beta libraries were built. Via MiXCR, TCRdb re-called the multiplex PCR reads, giving one row per CDR3 protein. Of about 400,000 distinct CDR3 sequences in the sample, about 16% were seen once. This clonotype was detected ten times or more. The time point denotes: newly diagnosed GD, antithyroid drugs for less than 3 months. TCR sequences were obtained from RNA taken from PBMCs. The same specimen was also included in a second study, on T cells in Graves' hyperthyroidism and ophthalmopathy.

The chain uses TRBV3-1 and TRBJ2-7; 9 nucleotides agree with TRBD1. The TCR was taken from a woman aged 18 to 35 with Graves disease. The sample consisted of peripheral blood mononuclear cells (PBMCs), taken at new diagnosis, from a patient treated with antithyroid drugs. CDR3 in DNA: TGTGCCAGCAGCCAAGATCCGGGACAGGGCTACGAGCAGTACTTC. Translated, it gives CASSQDPGQGYEQYF.